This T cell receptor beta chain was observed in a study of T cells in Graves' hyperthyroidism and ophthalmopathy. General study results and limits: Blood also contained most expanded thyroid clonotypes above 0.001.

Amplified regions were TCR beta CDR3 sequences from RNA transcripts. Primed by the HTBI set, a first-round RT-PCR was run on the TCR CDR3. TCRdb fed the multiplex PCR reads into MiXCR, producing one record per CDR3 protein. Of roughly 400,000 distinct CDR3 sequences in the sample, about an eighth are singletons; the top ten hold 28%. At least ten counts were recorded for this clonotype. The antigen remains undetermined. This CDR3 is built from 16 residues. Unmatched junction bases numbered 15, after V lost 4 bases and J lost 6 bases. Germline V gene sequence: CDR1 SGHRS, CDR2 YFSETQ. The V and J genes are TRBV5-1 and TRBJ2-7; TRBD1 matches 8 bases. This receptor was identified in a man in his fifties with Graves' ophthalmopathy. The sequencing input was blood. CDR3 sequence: CASSISTGTGVLEQYF. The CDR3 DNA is TGCGCCAGCAGCATTTCCACCGGGACAGGTGTCCTCGAGCAGTACTTC.